This T cell receptor (beta chain) is drawn from a study of cytomegalovirus exposure and HLA in healthy donors. Deletions cut 5 bases from V and 10 bases from J, with 19 bases between. The CDR3 has 15 amino acids. The V gene's germline CDR1 is SGHDT and CDR2 YYEEEE. Amplification used 60 Vbeta primers and 13 Jbeta primers. Measured with immunoSEQ multiplex PCR; TCRdb has only the in-frame clones, and not every one. In all, the sample yields around 150,000 clones. V usage is TRBV5-6 and J usage is TRBJ1-6, with D possibly matching TRBD1 (5 bases). This TCR was recovered from a woman aged 55 to 70 in good health and CMV-seronegative. The specimen sequenced was PBMCs. CDR3: CASRALGGEYSPLHF. DNA of the CDR3: TGTGCCAGCAGGGCCCTCGGGGGTGAGTACTCACCCCTCCACTTT. Full variable domain (rest looked up from reference TRBV5-6 and TRBJ1-6): DAGVTQSPTHLIKTRGQQVTLRCSPKSGHDTVSWYQQALGQGPQFIFQYYEEEERQRGNFPDRFSGHQFPNYSSELNVNALLLGDSALYLCASRALGGEYSPLHFGNGTRLTVT.